The 26 T cell receptor beta chains listed next were all sequenced from one sample in a study of response to subunit inactivated influenza vaccine. TCRdb independently ran MiXCR on the RT-PCR reads; one entry per CDR3 protein. The data contain about 500,000 distinct CDR3 sequences, 10% to 15% of them seen just once; the ten biggest clones take up around 14%. Specimen: PBMCs from blood, collected roughly 6 weeks after vaccination. These receptors all come from a middle-aged man who received an inactivated influenza vaccine.

The rearrangement links TRBV20-1 to TRBJ2-3; D remains ambiguous. Germline values: CDR1 DFQATT, CDR2 SNEGSKA (reference sequence). CDR3 size: 12 residues. V lost 3 bases to trimming and J lost 6 bases, with 10 bases between them. As DNA, the CDR3 is TGCAGTGCTAGGGGTACTTGGGATACGCAGTATTTT. Amino acids: CSARGTWDTQYF.

The chain uses TRBV5-1 and TRBJ2-5; D assignment may be TRBD1 or TRBD2 (5 bases each). CDR3 length: 15 amino acids. Germline assignment: CDR1 SGHRS and CDR2 YFSETQ. Trimming pared 5 bases from V and 2 bases from J, leaving 16 bases between. The CDR3 region has the DNA TGCGCCAGCAGGGTTGGGACGGGGAAACAAGAGACCCAGTACTTC. This encodes CASRVGTGKQETQYF.

This clonotype was observed a handful of times. The V gene is TRBV20-1, the J gene TRBJ2-5; D is uncertain. The CDR3 totals 14 residues. Germline CDR1 and CDR2: DFQATT and SNEGSKA (reference sequence). V was cut by 2 bases and J by 2 bases, with 12 bases left in between. The CDR3 region is CSARPSALQETQYF. CDR3 nucleotides: TGCAGTGCTAGACCGTCGGCCCTACAAGAGACCCAGTACTTC.

V is TRBV24-1 and J is TRBJ2-7; tentatively, D is TRBD2 (6 bases). CDR3 length: 14 amino acids. The germline gives CDR1 KGHDR, CDR2 SFDVKD. The V gene lost 3 bases and the J gene lost 1 base, with 9 bases spanning the gap. The DNA of the CDR3 is TGTGCCACCAGTGATACAGGAGGGTCCTACGAGCAGTACTTC. Its translation: CATSDTGGSYEQYF.

A few counts support this clonotype. The germline gene is not matched at one end of the junction; a read error may be the cause. The gene calls are TRBV30 and TRBJ1-1; tentatively, D is TRBD1 (6 bases). The CDR3 is 13 residues long. Germline CDR1 is GTSNPN and CDR2 is SVGIG (reference sequence). The CDR3 nucleotides read TGTGCCTGGAGTGCGTGGGACACTGAGGGGCTTATCTTT. Residues: CAWSAWDTEGLIF. The variable domain in full, completed from reference TRBV30 and TRBJ1-1, reads SQTIHQWPATLVQPVGSPLSLECTVEGTSNPNLYWYRQAAGRGLQLLFYSVGIGQISSEVPQNLSASRPQDRQFILSSKKLLLSDSGFYLCAWSAWDTEGLIFGQGTRLTVV.

The rearrangement links TRBV5-1 to TRBJ1-1, with D hard to call. The CDR3 length is 13 residues. Germline-derived CDR1 and CDR2 are SGHRS and YFSETQ. V gave up 5 bases and J gave up 3 bases, with 11 bases separating them. CDR3 sequence reads: CASRWLGDTEAFF. The CDR3 DNA is TGCGCCAGCAGATGGTTAGGAGACACTGAAGCTTTCTTT.

V is TRBV12-3 or TRBV12-4 and J is TRBJ2-3; TRBD2 matches at 8 bases. There are 13 residues in the CDR3. J gave up 10 bases and V 6 bases, and 9 bases lay outside the gene matches. The CDR3 DNA reads as TGTGCCAGCAGGTTTCGGGAGGGAGGCGCGCAGTATTTT. Residues: CASRFREGGAQYF.

This clonotype was seen only a few times. The V and J genes are TRBV7-9 and TRBJ2-5; TRBD2 is a possible D gene (5 bases). The CDR3 runs 15 residues. Trimming stripped 5 bases from V and 6 bases from J, with 19 bases between. Germline V lookup: CDR1 SEHNR, CDR2 FQNEAQ (reference sequence). This CDR3 is CASSPRTSGYQTQYF. CDR3 nucleotide sequence: TGTGCCAGCAGCCCTCGAACTAGTGGGTATCAGACCCAGTACTTC. The full variable domain, its missing parts supplied by reference TRBV7-9 and TRBJ2-5, is DTGVSQNPRHKITKRGQNVTFRCDPISEHNRLYWYRQTLGQGPEFLTYFQNEAQLEKSRLLSDRFSAERPKGSFSTLEIQRTEQGDSAMYLCASSPRTSGYQTQYFGPGTRLLVL.

The rearrangement uses TRBV20-1 and TRBJ2-1; D perhaps matches TRBD2 (6 bases). The length of the CDR3 is 15 residues. Germline CDR1 reads DFQATT; CDR2 reads SNEGSKA (reference sequence). The V and J ends lost 3 bases and 6 bases respectively, with 18 bases between them. The CDR3 sequence: CSASGPLRDLNEQFF. In nucleotides, the CDR3 is TGCAGTGCTAGTGGGCCTTTGCGGGATCTCAATGAGCAGTTCTTC.

This rearrangement joins TRBV7-9 to TRBJ2-3, with D possibly being TRBD2 (6 bases). Germline V gives CDR1 SEHNR, CDR2 FQNEAQ (reference sequence). The CDR3 contains 14 residues. The ends were cut back, 4 bases at V and 4 bases at J, with 12 bases in the middle. Written as DNA, the CDR3 is TGTGCCAGCAGCTCTCGACTAGATCCAGATACGCAGTATTTT. Translation: CASSSRLDPDTQYF.

This clonotype was seen many times. The chain is built from TRBV5-1 and TRBJ1-5, with D unresolved. Germline-derived CDR1 and CDR2 are SGHRS and YFSETQ. The CDR3 has 14 amino acids. The V gene lost 0 bases and the J gene lost 2 bases, with 6 bases spanning the gap. As DNA, the CDR3 is TGCGCCAGCAGCTTGGAGTCAGGCAATCAGCCCCAGCATTTT. Protein sequence: CASSLESGNQPQHF.

This clonotype came up many times. The J gene is TRBJ1-1, the V gene TRBV4-3, with 10 bases aligning to TRBD1. Germline loops: CDR1 LGHNA, CDR2 YSLEER. Trimming took 3 bases from V and 3 from J; bases not matched to a gene: 10. This CDR3 is built from 17 residues. In nucleotides, the CDR3 is TGCGCCAGCAGCCATTACTCCGCCGGGACAGGGGACACTGAAGCTTTCTTT. The encoded protein is CASSHYSAGTGDTEAFF.

The chain carries TRBV3-1 and TRBJ2-2; TRBD1 matches 7 bases. From germline, CDR1 is LGHDT and CDR2 YNNKEL (reference sequence). The CDR3 contains 14 residues. The V gene end was trimmed by 7 bases and the J gene end by 1 base; junction bases not matched to a gene: 3. The CDR3 DNA reads as TGTGCCAGCACTTGGACAGGGAACACCGGGGAGCTGTTTTTT. Translating it yields CASTWTGNTGELFF. The full variable domain, completed using reference TRBV3-1 and TRBJ2-2, is DTAVSQTPKYLVTQMGNDKSIKCEQNLGHDTMYWYKQDSKKFLKIMFSYNNKELIINETVPNRFSPKSPDKAHLNLHINSLELGDSAVYFCASTWTGNTGELFFGEGSRLTVL.

The V gene is TRBV20-1, the J gene TRBJ2-7; TRBD2 agrees at 10 bases. V shed 2 bases and J 5 bases; nucleotides not matched to a gene: 6. The CDR3 contains 14 residues. In germline, CDR1 is DFQATT, CDR2 SNEGSKA (reference sequence). CDR3 protein: CSARQSGGAHEQYF. The CDR3, as DNA: TGCAGTGCTAGACAAAGCGGGGGGGCCCACGAGCAGTACTTC.

A few counts support this clonotype. The CDR3 bases are TGTGCCAGCAGTCCGACAGACCTAACAGGCACAGATACGCAGTATTTT. Amino acid sequence: CASSPTDLTGTDTQYF. This chain connects TRBV12-3 or TRBV12-4 to TRBJ2-3; a weak D match, TRBD1 (5 bases). This CDR3 has 16 amino acids. Trimming stripped 5 bases from V and 1 base from J, with 16 bases between.

There are many counts of this clonotype. CDR3 sequence: CASSLWENTEAFF. CDR3 in DNA: TGTGCCAGCAGTTTATGGGAGAACACTGAAGCTTTCTTT. This chain links TRBV12-3 or TRBV12-4 with TRBJ1-1; D unclear. CDR3 length: 13 residues. The V end lost 2 bases, the J end lost 1 base, and 5 bases lay between the germline ends.

This clonotype was counted a few times. The chain is built from TRBV12-3 or TRBV12-4 and TRBJ2-1; TRBD2 aligns across 14 bases. The CDR3 contains 17 residues. The V segment lost 5 bases and the J segment 3 bases; nucleotides outside the gene matches: 6. The CDR3 sequence: CASSPGTSGSHYNEQFF. The CDR3 region has the DNA TGTGCCAGCAGTCCGGGGACTAGCGGGAGTCACTACAATGAGCAGTTCTTC.

This clonotype has at least ten counts. The chain couples TRBV12-3 or TRBV12-4 to TRBJ2-1, with a possible D match to TRBD2 (7 bases). Trimming shortened V by 2 bases and J by 2 bases, and 10 bases separated the two germline ends. This CDR3 has 15 residues. The CDR3 is CASSLRGGTYNEQFF. The CDR3 bases are TGTGCCAGCAGTTTAAGGGGGGGGACCTACAATGAGCAGTTCTTC.

The chain uses TRBV15 and TRBJ2-3; D may correspond to TRBD1 or TRBD2 (6 bases each). The CDR3 consists of 15 residues. The germline V gene encodes CDR1 LNHNV and CDR2 YYDKDF (reference sequence). The V end lost 1 base, the J end lost 4 bases, and 12 bases lay between the germline ends. The CDR3 bases are TGTGCCACCAGCAGAGTGGGGGGCCACGCAGATACGCAGTATTTT. Residues: CATSRVGGHADTQYF.

The chain employs TRBV5-5 and TRBJ2-2; D might be TRBD2 (5 bases). Germline V gene sequence: CDR1 SGHKS, CDR2 YYEKEE (reference sequence). The CDR3 has 14 amino acids. The germline V and J ends were trimmed by 0 bases and 7 bases, with 10 bases remaining between them. The CDR3, as DNA: TGTGCCAGCAGCTTGGGGACTGGGAGCGGGGAGCTGTTTTTT. It encodes CASSLGTGSGELFF.

The V call is TRBV6-5, the J call TRBJ2-1; 7 bases match TRBD2. The CDR3 consists of 15 residues. The V and J ends lost 3 bases and 7 bases, in that order; junction bases with no gene match: 9. Per the germline V gene, CDR1 is MNHEY and CDR2 is SVGAGI. CDR3 protein: CASSYLPGGGNEQFF. The CDR3 DNA follows: TGTGCCAGCAGTTATTTGCCGGGAGGAGGGAATGAGCAGTTCTTC.

Only a few counts were recorded for this clonotype. V usage is TRBV10-3 and J usage is TRBJ2-1; 9 bases align to TRBD1. Germline-derived CDR1 and CDR2 are ENHRY and SYGVKD. The V segment lost 3 bases and the J segment 6 bases; nucleotides outside the gene matches: 6. The CDR3 covers 15 residues. CDR3 protein: CAISDRTGVVNEQFF. In DNA, the CDR3 is TGTGCCATCAGTGACCGGACAGGGGTGGTCAATGAGCAGTTCTTC.

The chain is built from TRBV9 and TRBJ2-1; D is ambiguous. The germline gives CDR1 SGDLS, CDR2 YYNGEE. V lost 0 bases and J lost 9, with 10 bases in between. The CDR3 totals 13 residues. The chain's CDR3 is CASSVDSVREQFF. CDR3 nucleotide sequence: TGTGCCAGCAGCGTAGATTCAGTCCGTGAGCAGTTCTTC.

The rearrangement uses TRBV10-3 and TRBJ2-7; 9 nucleotides line up with TRBD2. This CDR3 region has 14 residues. From germline, CDR1 is ENHRY and CDR2 SYGVKD. The V and J ends lost 10 bases and 5 bases, in that order; junction bases with no gene match: 12. CDR3 bases: TGTGCCACAGCCTCCGGGACTAGCAGTCACGAGCAGTACTTC. This sequence encodes CATASGTSSHEQYF.

The chain couples TRBV12-3 or TRBV12-4 to TRBJ1-2, with 7 bases lining up with TRBD1. V shed 2 bases, J shed 4 bases, and the junction held 1 base outside the gene matches. There are 13 residues in the CDR3. The CDR3 here is CASSLRTGYGYTF. The CDR3 region has the DNA TGTGCCAGCAGTTTACGGACAGGCTATGGCTACACCTTC.

This rearrangement joins TRBV29-1 to TRBJ2-2; the D is unclear. The V gene's germline CDR1 is SQVTM and CDR2 ANQGSEA. The CDR3 is made up of 12 amino acids. V lost 4 bases to trimming and J lost 4 bases, with 7 bases between them. In DNA, the CDR3 is TGCAGCGTTGGGGGTACCACCGGGGAGCTGTTTTTT. This encodes CSVGGTTGELFF.